This T cell receptor beta chain was observed in a study of response to subunit inactivated influenza vaccine. General observations from the study: Few additional T cells are recruited per seasonal influenza vaccination, authors suggested.

Using its own MiXCR run on the RT-PCR reads, TCRdb lists one record per CDR3 protein. This table has roughly 500,000 distinct CDR3 sequences, 16% appearing once. J was trimmed by 3 bases and V by 5 bases; bases with no gene match: 4. Per germline, CDR1 MNHEY and CDR2 SMNVEV (reference sequence). The CDR3 spans 15 residues. This clonotype showed up just a few times. Its target is not known. The specimen comprised CD4+ T cells sorted from PBMCs, sampled about 23 months after vaccination. This sequence originates from a man between 50 and 70 years old who received an inactivated influenza vaccine. V usage is TRBV27 and J usage is TRBJ2-7, with TRBD2 identical over 13 bases. CDR3: CASSRTSGGNYEQYF. Written as DNA, the CDR3 is TGTGCCAGCAGTCGGACTAGCGGGGGAAACTACGAGCAGTACTTC.